The 30 T cell receptor beta chains below were found in one sample sequenced in a study of cytomegalovirus exposure and HLA in healthy donors. The PCR ran on 60 Vbeta and 13 Jbeta primers. Repertoires were generated with immunoSEQ multiplex PCR, while TCRdb's copy carries only in-frame clones and drops some. The sample data list roughly 100,000 clones. What was sequenced was PBMCs. The receptors originated from a man in his forties in good health and CMV-seronegative.

V usage is TRBV6-5 and J usage is TRBJ1-5, with a tentative D call TRBD1 (5 bases). Per the germline V gene, CDR1 is MNHEY and CDR2 is SVGAGI. Trimming shortened V by 5 bases and J by 3 bases, and 11 bases separated the two germline ends. The CDR3 extends over 14 amino acids. The CDR3, as DNA: TGTGCCAGCAGTCCGACAGCCCCCAATCAGCCCCAGCATTTT. It specifies CASSPTAPNQPQHF.

The chain combines TRBV6-5 with TRBJ2-2, with 11 bases fitting TRBD2. Germline values: CDR1 MNHEY, CDR2 SVGAGI. With V trimmed by 6 bases and J by 5 bases, 5 bases remained unmatched. This CDR3 spans 15 amino acids. In nucleotides, the CDR3 is TGTGCCAGCAGCCGGGGGACTAGCGGTACCGGGGAGCTGTTTTTT. Amino acid sequence: CASSRGTSGTGELFF.

This chain uses TRBV6-6 with TRBJ1-5; D ambiguous. Germline V gene lookup returns CDR1 MNHNY and CDR2 SVGAGI (reference sequence). The CDR3 covers 16 residues. V was pared by 2 bases and J by 0 bases, with 11 bases between. The CDR3, as DNA: TGTGCCAGCAGTTACGTAGCGGCCCTTAGCAATCAGCCCCAGCATTTT. Amino acids: CASSYVAALSNQPQHF.

The rearrangement joins TRBV6-1 to TRBJ2-5; D not resolved. V was cut by 1 base and J by 11 bases, with 11 bases left in between. The CDR3 totals 12 residues. Germline assignment: CDR1 MNHNS and CDR2 SASEGT. CDR3 sequence: CASSEVGGKQYF. Written as DNA, the CDR3 is TGTGCCAGCAGTGAAGTAGGCGGCAAGCAGTACTTC.

This sequence joins TRBV27 and TRBJ1-2; D possibly corresponds to TRBD1 (5 bases). The germline gives CDR1 MNHEY, CDR2 SMNVEV (reference sequence). The CDR3 is made up of 13 amino acids. V gave up 5 bases and J gave up 3 bases, with 10 bases separating them. CDR3 bases: TGTGCCAGCAGTCCCAGGGATTACTATGGCTACACCTTC. Encoded protein: CASSPRDYYGYTF.

The chain employs TRBV7-2 and TRBJ1-4; 8 bases match TRBD1. This CDR3 spans 15 amino acids. Trimming cost V 5 bases and J 4 bases; bases outside gene matches: 6. Germline values: CDR1 SGHTA, CDR2 FQGNSA. CDR3 sequence reads: CASSIQGVYNEKLFF. The CDR3 bases are TGTGCCAGCAGCATACAGGGGGTTTATAATGAAAAACTGTTTTTT.

The V and J genes are TRBV10-3 and TRBJ2-7; 11 bases align to TRBD1. Germline assignment: CDR1 ENHRY and CDR2 SYGVKD. The CDR3 has 19 amino acids. With 4 bases clipped from V and 2 bases from J, the junction kept 16 bases outside the gene matches. The CDR3 is CAISATTITRDRGAYEQYF. CDR3 nucleotides: TGTGCCATCAGTGCAACTACTATCACCCGGGACAGGGGGGCCTACGAGCAGTACTTC.

The chain employs TRBV11-2 and TRBJ2-1, with D hard to call. Trimming took off 5 bases at V and 7 bases at J, with 12 bases between the two ends. Germline V gene lookup returns CDR1 SGHAT and CDR2 FQNNGV. The CDR3 has 13 amino acids. CDR3: CASSPLWLNEQFF. In DNA form, the CDR3 reads TGTGCCAGCAGCCCCCTTTGGCTTAATGAGCAGTTCTTC.

The chain combines TRBV9 with TRBJ2-7; D is possibly TRBD2 (6 bases). Germline CDR1 is SGDLS and CDR2 is YYNGEE. This CDR3 region has 16 residues. The V end lost 3 bases, the J end lost 5 bases, and 21 bases lay between the germline ends. CDR3 bases: TGTGCCAGCAGCGGAAGCGTGGGGGGTGCGGGGCACGAGCAGTACTTC. Its translation: CASSGSVGGAGHEQYF.

The chain links TRBV10-2 to TRBJ2-6, with 13 nucleotides matching TRBD2. J lost 3 bases, V lost 2 bases, and 7 bases had no gene match. The CDR3 is made up of 19 amino acids. CDR1 is WSHSY, CDR2 SAAADI, per germline. The CDR3 coding sequence is TGCGCCAGCAGTGAGGGCCGACTAGCGGGAGGAAGTGGGGCCAACGTCCTGACTTTC. It encodes CASSEGRLAGGSGANVLTF.

This sequence joins TRBV5-1 and TRBJ1-1; the match to TRBD1 covers 7 bases. With 4 bases clipped from V and 5 bases from J, the junction kept 20 bases outside the gene matches. The CDR3 spans 18 residues. From germline, CDR1 is SGHRS and CDR2 YFSETQ. CDR3 sequence (DNA): TGCGCCAGCAGCGGGCCTAGCGGGACAGTCCGGGGTGGAACTGAAGCTTTCTTT. Its translation is CASSGPSGTVRGGTEAFF. Filled out from reference TRBV5-1 and TRBJ1-1, the complete variable domain reads KAGVTQTPRYLIKTRGQQVTLSCSPISGHRSVSWYQQTPGQGLQFLFEYFSETQRNKGNFPGRFSGRQFSNSRSEMNVSTLELGDSALYLCASSGPSGTVRGGTEAFFGQGTRLTVV.

The chain links TRBV7-6 to TRBJ1-6; D is possibly TRBD1 (6 bases). Germline lookup yields CDR1 SGHVS and CDR2 FNYEAQ. The CDR3 covers 14 residues. Trimming removed 5 bases at V and 7 bases at J, with 12 bases between. CDR3 sequence (DNA): TGTGCCAGCAGCCTCGGGACATCAAATTCACCCCTCCACTTT. The encoded protein is CASSLGTSNSPLHF. Based on the CDR3 plus reference TRBV7-6 and TRBJ1-6, the full variable domain is GAGVSQSPRYKVTKRGQDVALRCDPISGHVSLYWYRQALGQGPEFLTYFNYEAQQDKSGLPNDRFSAERPEGSISTLTIQRTEQRDSAMYRCASSLGTSNSPLHFGNGTRLTVT.

The V gene is TRBV5-1, the J gene TRBJ2-3, with D uncertain. V was pared by 0 bases and J by 2 bases, with 10 bases between. The CDR3 runs 15 residues. Germline lookup yields CDR1 SGHRS and CDR2 YFSETQ. DNA for the CDR3: TGCGCCAGCAGCTTGGAAGAAGGAGACACAGATACGCAGTATTTT. Its translation: CASSLEEGDTDTQYF.

The chain has TRBV5-4 and TRBJ2-1; the D gene is possibly TRBD2 (6 bases). Germline V gene lookup returns CDR1 SGHNT and CDR2 YYREEE (reference sequence). V was clipped by 4 bases and J by 5 bases, with 13 bases between them. The CDR3 has 14 amino acids. The CDR3 spells CASSPGGNHNEQFF. The CDR3 region has the DNA TGTGCCAGCAGCCCTGGGGGGAACCACAATGAGCAGTTCTTC.

V and J are TRBV29-1 and TRBJ2-3; D not resolved. In germline, CDR1 is SQVTM, CDR2 ANQGSEA. V was cut by 3 bases and J by 6 bases, with 7 bases left in between. The CDR3 runs 11 residues. The CDR3 DNA is TGCAGCGTTGATACTCTGGATACGCAGTATTTT. Its protein is CSVDTLDTQYF.

This chain links TRBV29-1 with TRBJ1-4, with D unresolved. CDR3 length: 12 residues. Germline CDR1 reads SQVTM; CDR2 reads ANQGSEA. Trimming removed 8 bases at V and 4 bases at J, with 11 bases between. The CDR3 loop is CSFRGINEKLFF. For the CDR3, the DNA is TGCAGCTTTCGAGGGATTAATGAAAAACTGTTTTTT.

The V call is TRBV6-5, the J call TRBJ1-1; possible D gene TRBD1, 6 bases. CDR3 length: 13 residues. The germline V and J ends were trimmed by 6 bases and 3 bases, with 11 bases remaining between them. Germline CDR1 reads MNHEY; CDR2 reads SVGAGI. CDR3 region: CASRTQGYTEAFF. In DNA, the CDR3 is TGTGCCAGCAGAACACAGGGATACACTGAAGCTTTCTTT.

This chain connects TRBV30 to TRBJ1-3; 8 nucleotides agree with TRBD1. Germline CDR1 reads GTSNPN; CDR2 reads SVGIG (reference sequence). V shed 4 bases, J shed 8 bases, and the junction held 7 bases outside the gene matches. The CDR3 is made up of 13 amino acids. The CDR3 is CAWKTQGEDTIYF. The DNA of the CDR3 is TGTGCCTGGAAGACACAGGGGGAAGACACCATATATTTT.

The genes are TRBV7-9 and TRBJ1-4, with 7 bases lining up with TRBD1. V gave up 8 bases and J gave up 7 bases; unmatched junction bases: 7. Germline V lookup: CDR1 SEHNR, CDR2 FQNEAQ (reference sequence). This CDR3 is built from 13 residues. For the CDR3, the DNA is TGTGCCAGCTCTGGGACAGCGGCTGAAAAACTGTTTTTT. Translated: CASSGTAAEKLFF. The full variable domain, rest sourced from reference TRBV7-9 and TRBJ1-4, is DTGVSQNPRHKITKRGQNVTFRCDPISEHNRLYWYRQTLGQGPEFLTYFQNEAQLEKSRLLSDRFSAERPKGSFSTLEIQRTEQGDSAMYLCASSGTAAEKLFFGSGTQLSVL.

The chain has TRBV5-4 and TRBJ2-5, with 8 bases aligning to TRBD2. V dropped 4 bases and J dropped 2; count of bases not matched to a gene: 4. The length of the CDR3 is 14 residues. The germline CDR1 and CDR2 sequences are SGHNT and YYREEE (reference sequence). CDR3 amino acids: CASSREGRQETQYF. The CDR3 coding sequence is TGTGCCAGCAGCCGGGAGGGGAGACAAGAGACCCAGTACTTC.

The CDR3 reads CASTQRLSQNTEAFF. Here the CDR3 DNA reads TGTGCCAGCACTCAGAGACTTTCACAGAACACTGAAGCTTTCTTT. V is TRBV2 and J is TRBJ1-1, with D uncertain. The germline V gene has CDR1 SNHLY and CDR2 FYNNEI. Trimming pared 7 bases from V and 1 base from J, leaving 16 bases between. The CDR3 runs to 15 residues.

The chain joins TRBV19 to TRBJ2-2, with 7 positions matching TRBD1. Germline CDR1 reads LNHDA; CDR2 reads SQIVND (reference sequence). The CDR3 contains 14 residues. The V gene end was trimmed by 4 bases and the J gene end by 5 bases; junction bases not matched to a gene: 4. CDR3 region: CASSNDRDTGELFF. CDR3 in DNA: TGTGCCAGTAGTAACGACAGGGATACCGGGGAGCTGTTTTTT.

This chain connects TRBV6-5 to TRBJ1-1, with D perhaps TRBD1 (5 bases). The CDR3 loop spans 16 amino acids. V dropped 0 bases and J dropped 1 base, with 12 bases sitting between them. Germline V lookup: CDR1 MNHEY, CDR2 SVGAGI. CDR3 sequence: CASSYSYRQTNTEAFF. In DNA, the CDR3 is TGTGCCAGCAGTTACTCCTACCGACAGACGAACACTGAAGCTTTCTTT.

V is TRBV18 and J is TRBJ1-2; D is uncertain. This CDR3 has 13 amino acids. The ends were cut back, 4 bases at V and 6 bases at J, with 12 bases in the middle. Germline V gene data show CDR1 as KGHSH and CDR2 as LQKENI. The CDR3 is CASSREVLDGYTF. Written as DNA, the CDR3 is TGTGCCAGCTCACGTGAGGTTCTAGATGGCTACACCTTC.

This chain joins TRBV9 and TRBJ1-4, with a weak D call TRBD1 (5 bases). V shed 6 bases and J shed 7 bases, with 16 bases lying between them. CDR3 size: 14 residues. The germline CDR1 and CDR2 sequences are SGDLS and YYNGEE. The CDR3 loop reads CASTGAAGGEKLFF. Written as DNA, the CDR3 is TGTGCCAGCACCGGGGCCGCGGGGGGTGAAAAACTGTTTTTT.

J is TRBJ2-1 and V is TRBV30; 8 bases line up with TRBD1. CDR3 size: 14 residues. V shed 0 bases, J shed 9 bases, and the junction held 7 bases outside the gene matches. Germline assignment: CDR1 GTSNPN and CDR2 SVGIG (reference sequence). The CDR3, as DNA: TGTGCCTGGAGTGTTCAGGGGGCCACGGGTGAGCAGTTCTTC. Protein sequence: CAWSVQGATGEQFF.

The gene calls are TRBV5-4 and TRBJ2-1, with 13 bases matching TRBD2. With V trimmed by 1 base and J by 8 bases, 0 bases remained unmatched. The CDR3 sequence is 14 residues long. The germline gives CDR1 SGHNT, CDR2 YYREEE (reference sequence). CDR3 nucleotide sequence: TGTGCCAGCAGCTTGACTAGCGGGGGGGATGAGCAGTTCTTC. Its translation: CASSLTSGGDEQFF.

The V and J genes are TRBV27 and TRBJ1-1; 9 nucleotides agree with TRBD1. CDR3 length: 13 amino acids. The V and J ends lost 4 bases and 7 bases, in that order; junction bases with no gene match: 4. Germline CDR1 and CDR2: MNHEY and SMNVEV (reference sequence). The CDR3 sequence is CASSSGTGYEAFF. The CDR3 DNA sequence: TGTGCCAGCAGTTCCGGGACAGGGTATGAAGCTTTCTTT.

The rearrangement uses TRBV19 and TRBJ2-3; 10 bases fit TRBD1. The CDR3 has 16 residues. V gave up 5 bases and J gave up 2 bases; unmatched junction bases: 7. Germline CDR1 reads LNHDA; CDR2 reads SQIVND (reference sequence). The CDR3 is CASSSLGQGVTDTQYF. CDR3 DNA sequence: TGTGCCAGTAGTTCCCTAGGACAGGGGGTCACAGATACGCAGTATTTT.

CDR3 DNA sequence: TGTGCCTGGAGTGACCTCCTAGCGGGGAGCACAGATACGCAGTATTTT. This gives the protein CAWSDLLAGSTDTQYF. V usage is TRBV30 and J usage is TRBJ2-3; TRBD2 agrees at 9 bases. This CDR3 has 16 amino acids. Germline CDR1 is GTSNPN and CDR2 is SVGIG (reference sequence). Trimming removed 1 base from V and 0 bases from J; junction bases left unmatched: 5.